A single sample gave rise to the 5 T cell receptor beta chains below, sequenced in a study of resident and recirculating memory T cells in vitiligo (dated by TCRdb to 2016 to 2019). Libraries were built with the immunoSEQ multiplex PCR assay. Not all clones reach the TCRdb copy of this immuneACCESS table, which keeps in-frame sequences only. Checked studies attribute under half of the gap to unresolved V genes and leave the rest unexplained. This sample is represented by 60,000 to 80,000 clones; 80% to 95% of them were singletons. Together, the top ten hold around 4.7% of the sample. Sequencing was performed on blood. These receptors originate from a male donor with vitiligo.

This clone showed up just once. The gene calls are TRBV9 and TRBJ1-6; TRBD1 matches at 7 bases. This CDR3 contains 16 residues. With V trimmed by 3 bases and J by 0 bases, 3 bases remained unmatched. CDR1 and CDR2 (germline): SGDLS, YYNGEE. The CDR3: CASSAAGGSYNSPLHF. DNA of the CDR3: TGTGCCAGCAGCGCCGCAGGGGGCTCCTATAATTCACCCCTCCACTTT.

The V call is TRBV27, the J call TRBJ1-1; perhaps TRBD1 as D (5 bases). Germline V gene data show CDR1 as MNHEY and CDR2 as SMNVEV (reference sequence). CDR3 length equals 15 residues. V shed 4 bases and J shed 6 bases, with 18 bases lying between them. In nucleotides, the CDR3 is TGTGCCAGCAGTTCCGTCCACAGGATTTGGGCTGAAGCTTTCTTT. Amino acid sequence: CASSSVHRIWAEAFF.

V is TRBV7-8 and J is TRBJ2-1, with unresolved D. Germline V CDR1 and CDR2: SGHVS, FQNEAQ. The CDR3 has 16 amino acids. Trimming shortened V by 5 bases and J by 0 bases, and 14 bases separated the two germline ends. The CDR3 sequence is CASSPTRVSSYNEQFF. As DNA, the CDR3 is TGTGCCAGCAGCCCGACTCGGGTGTCCTCCTACAATGAGCAGTTCTTC.

The chain links TRBV5-4 to TRBJ2-7; 10 positions agree with TRBD2. This CDR3 spans 17 amino acids. After removal of 3 bases from V and 4 bases from J, the junction contained 13 bases not matched to a gene. Germline V lookup: CDR1 SGHNT, CDR2 YYREEE (reference sequence). CDR3: CASSYHVSLAGVYEQYF. CDR3 DNA sequence: TGTGCCAGCAGCTACCATGTGTCGCTAGCGGGGGTGTACGAGCAGTACTTC.

The CDR3 here is CSVLPGQGIYEQYF. The CDR3 DNA reads TGCAGCGTATTACCGGGACAGGGTATCTACGAGCAGTACTTC. This chain joins TRBV29-1 and TRBJ2-7; 9 bases line up with TRBD1. V gave up 6 bases and J gave up 3 bases; unmatched junction bases: 9. CDR3 length: 14 residues. CDR1 and CDR2 (germline): SQVTM, ANQGSEA.